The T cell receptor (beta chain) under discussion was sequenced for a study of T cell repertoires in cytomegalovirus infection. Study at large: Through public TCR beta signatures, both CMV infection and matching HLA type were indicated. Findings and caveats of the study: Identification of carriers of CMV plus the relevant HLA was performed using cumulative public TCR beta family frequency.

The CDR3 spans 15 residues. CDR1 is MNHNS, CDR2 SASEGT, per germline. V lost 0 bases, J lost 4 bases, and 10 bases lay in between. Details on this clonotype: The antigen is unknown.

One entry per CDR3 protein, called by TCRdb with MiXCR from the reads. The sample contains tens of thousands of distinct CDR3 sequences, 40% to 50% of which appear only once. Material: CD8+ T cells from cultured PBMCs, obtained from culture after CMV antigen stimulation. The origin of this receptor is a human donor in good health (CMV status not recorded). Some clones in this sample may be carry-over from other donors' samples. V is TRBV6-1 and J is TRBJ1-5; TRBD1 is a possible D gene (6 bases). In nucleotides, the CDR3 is TGTGCCAGCAGTGAAGCCAGGGGCCGTAATCAGCCCCAGCATTTT. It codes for CASSEARGRNQPQHF.